Listed here is a single T cell receptor beta chain. Its antigen is not known. Repertoires were generated with immunoSEQ multiplex PCR, while TCRdb's copy carries only in-frame clones and drops some. This sample yields about 100,000 clones, of which over 75% are seen a single time; around 2.8% belongs to the top ten. The data derive from a study of T cell responses to AZD1222 COVID-19 vaccine. Study context: Pooling was applied to second doses at about 4 or about 12 weeks. Study-wide results and caveats: Repertoire sampling was restricted to post-peak T cell response timepoints. Close to half of all spike-specific TCRs reportedly target regions of the variants that are unmutated. Receipt of two AZD1222 doses was followed by a rise in Spike-specific TCR breadth and depth.

The germline gives CDR1 SQVTM, CDR2 ANQGSEA. J was trimmed by 3 bases and V by 5 bases; bases with no gene match: 6. This CDR3 region has 14 residues. V is TRBV29-1 and J is TRBJ2-7; 11 bases match TRBD1. This clonotype was obtained from an adult in good health. Sequencing was performed on peripheral blood, taken on day 0 of AZD1222 vaccination. The CDR3 bases are TGCAGCGTTTCCCGGGACAGGGGGATCTACGAGCAGTACTTC. It yields the protein CSVSRDRGIYEQYF.